A selection of T cell receptor beta chains follows, all from one sample in a study of graft-versus-host responses after intestinal transplantation. Produced via immunoSEQ multiplex PCR; TCRdb's table is partial and in-frame only. The table shows 45,000 to 50,000 clones, with 80% to 95% occurring only once. No antigen has been identified for these receptors. Material: unstimulated CD4+ T cells sorted from spleen or lymph node cells, obtained before transplant. The origin of the receptors is a human donor who was the organ donor for an intestinal transplant. CDR3s include the opening cysteine and the closing phenylalanine or tryptophan. Each record gives: D gene, CDR3 length, V gene, J gene, clone size, CDR3 DNA, CDR3 protein. The D gene is left open where the match is weak. Only some rows state a clone size, as once, few, many or a class for expanded clones.

D: -; length: 14; V: TRBV6-5; J: TRBJ1-1; size: -; DNA: TGTGCCAGCAGTTACTCGACAGGGAACACTGAAGCTTTCTTT; CDR3: CASSYSTGNTEAFF
D: TRBD2; length: 14; V: TRBV30; J: TRBJ2-1; size: -; DNA: TGTGCCTGGATAAGTTGGCTAGCGGGAGGTGAGCAGTTCTTC; CDR3: CAWISWLAGGEQFF
D: TRBD1; length: 14; V: TRBV18; J: TRBJ2-3; size: -; DNA: TGTGCCAGCTCACCGGACAGGGCCACAGATACGCAGTATTTT; CDR3: CASSPDRATDTQYF
D: -; length: 12; V: TRBV4-2; J: TRBJ1-2; size: -; DNA: TGTGCCAGCAGCCAAGAGAAGGGCAGCTACACCTTC; CDR3: CASSQEKGSYTF
D: -; length: 15; V: TRBV4-3; J: TRBJ2-1; size: -; DNA: TGCGCCAGCAGCCAAGATACAGCGAGGAACAATGAGCAGTTCTTC; CDR3: CASSQDTARNNEQFF
D: TRBD2; length: 17; V: TRBV5-1; J: TRBJ2-5; size: -; DNA: TGCGCCAGCAGCTTGGGACTAGCGGGATACCTCCAAGAGACCCAGTACTTC; CDR3: CASSLGLAGYLQETQYF
D: TRBD2; length: 12; V: TRBV2; J: TRBJ2-3; size: -; DNA: TGTGCCAGCATCGGACTAGCGGGAGCGCAGTATTTT; CDR3: CASIGLAGAQYF
D: -; length: 14; V: TRBV5-6; J: TRBJ2-7; size: -; DNA: TGTGCCAGCAGCTTGCCAGGGAAGGACTACGAGCAGTACTTC; CDR3: CASSLPGKDYEQYF
D: -; length: 14; V: TRBV11-2; J: TRBJ2-1; size: -; DNA: TGTGCCAGCAGCTTCCTAGCACTTAACAATGAGCAGTTCTTC; CDR3: CASSFLALNNEQFF
D: -; length: 17; V: TRBV28; J: TRBJ1-4; size: once; DNA: TGTGCCAGCGGGTCCAGGGGCCCTGGCGGGGCGAATGAAAAACTGTTTTTT; CDR3: CASGSRGPGGANEKLFF
D: TRBD2; length: 21; V: TRBV29-1; J: TRBJ2-3; size: -; DNA: TGCAGCGTTGCGGGGGGCGGGAGACAGGGTAGCGGGAGGGGACCGTCAGATACGCAGTATTTT; CDR3: CSVAGGGRQGSGRGPSDTQYF
D: -; length: 14; V: TRBV2; J: TRBJ2-6; size: once; DNA: TGTGCCAGCAGTCGGTCCTCTGGGGCCAACGTCCTGACTTTC; CDR3: CASSRSSGANVLTF
D: -; length: 12; V: TRBV6-5; J: TRBJ2-2; size: -; DNA: TGTGCCAGCAGTTATAGGACCGGGGAGCTGTTTTTT; CDR3: CASSYRTGELFF
D: -; length: 14; V: TRBV7-9; J: TRBJ1-1; size: -; DNA: TGTGCCAGCAGCCACGACAGAATGAACACTGAAGCTTTCTTT; CDR3: CASSHDRMNTEAFF